These 19 T cell receptor beta chains were all obtained from the same sample, sequenced in a study of Ad26.COV2.S vaccination and SARS-CoV-2 variants. The method was immunoSEQ multiplex PCR; TCRdb's version includes in-frame clones alone and lacks a portion of them. In the table there are about 350,000 clones, about 85% of which are singletons. Treatment here: roughly 20 received Ad26.COV2.S at low or high dose, single or two shots; five or six received placebo; per-sample allocation not given. After the first vaccine or placebo injection, samples were drawn on day 63. The input for sequencing was peripheral blood, taken in a trial of Ad26.COV2.S vaccine versus placebo. These TCRs come from a person between 18 and 60 years old who received the Ad26.COV2.S COVID-19 vaccine or a placebo.

The V and J genes are TRBV4-3 and TRBJ2-1, with 16 bases identical to TRBD2. This CDR3 is 18 amino acids long. Germline V gene sequence: CDR1 LGHNA, CDR2 YSLEER. V gave up 2 bases and J gave up 7 bases; unmatched junction bases: 8. This CDR3 is CASSQQPGLAGGRNEQFF. DNA of the CDR3: TGCGCCAGCAGCCAACAACCGGGACTAGCGGGGGGGAGGAATGAGCAGTTCTTC.

V is TRBV23-1 and J is TRBJ1-5; D gene unclear. TRBV23-1 is treated as an ORF (open reading frame) with a function not yet certain. V lost 2 bases and J lost 9, with 11 bases in between. This CDR3 spans 13 amino acids. The CDR3 reads CASSQNQAGPQHF. Here the CDR3 DNA reads TGCGCCAGCAGTCAAAATCAAGCCGGGCCCCAGCATTTT.

The V and J genes are TRBV6-2 or TRBV6-3 and TRBJ2-6, with D possibly being TRBD1 or TRBD2 (5 bases each). The CDR3 has 16 amino acids. The V gene lost 5 bases and the J gene lost 2 bases, with 13 bases spanning the gap. Germline V gene data show CDR1 as MNHEY and CDR2 as SVGEGT. CDR3 in DNA: TGTGCCAGCAGTCCCCCATGGGGGACTGGGGCCAACGTCCTGACTTTC. Encoded protein: CASSPPWGTGANVLTF.

V and J are TRBV5-1 and TRBJ2-7; perhaps TRBD1 as D (5 bases). Germline lookup yields CDR1 SGHRS and CDR2 YFSETQ. V was trimmed by 7 bases and J by 1 base, leaving 15 bases between them. CDR3 length equals 14 residues. The CDR3 DNA is TGCGCCAGCGGAAGGTGGACAAAGTCCTACGAGCAGTACTTC. This encodes CASGRWTKSYEQYF. Combining the CDR3 with reference TRBV5-1 and TRBJ2-7 gives the whole variable domain KAGVTQTPRYLIKTRGQQVTLSCSPISGHRSVSWYQQTPGQGLQFLFEYFSETQRNKGNFPGRFSGRQFSNSRSEMNVSTLELGDSALYLCASGRWTKSYEQYFGPGTRLTVT.

The V call is TRBV29-1, the J call TRBJ2-1; D perhaps matches TRBD2 (5 bases). The ends were cut back, 2 bases at V and 6 bases at J, with 11 bases in the middle. The CDR3 has 13 residues. The germline CDR1 and CDR2 sequences are SQVTM and ANQGSEA. DNA for the CDR3: TGCAGCGTTGAACTGCTAGCAGCCAATGAGCAGTTCTTC. This sequence encodes CSVELLAANEQFF.

This chain uses TRBV6-6 with TRBJ1-1, with 9 bases that match TRBD1. Losses at the gene ends were 7 bases for V and 5 bases for J; bases not matched to a gene: 8. The CDR3 length is 14 residues. Germline V gives CDR1 MNHNY, CDR2 SVGAGI (reference sequence). Written as DNA, the CDR3 is TGTGCCAGCAAATCGACAGGGGGGGGAACTGAAGCTTTCTTT. Residues: CASKSTGGGTEAFF.

The chain has TRBV6-6 and TRBJ2-4; D possibly corresponds to TRBD1 (6 bases). This CDR3 has 14 residues. Germline assignment: CDR1 MNHNY and CDR2 SVGAGI (reference sequence). V was pared by 6 bases and J by 3 bases, with 12 bases between. The CDR3: CASRHRDNKNIQYF. CDR3 coding DNA: TGTGCCAGCAGACACCGGGACAACAAAAACATTCAGTACTTC.

This chain joins TRBV5-1 and TRBJ2-2; perhaps TRBD2 as D (5 bases). There are 15 residues in the CDR3. Looked up from germline, CDR1 is SGHRS and CDR2 is YFSETQ. Trimming removed 3 bases at V and 1 base at J, with 10 bases between. The CDR3 bases are TGCGCCAGCAGCTCTAGCACTCAGAACACCGGGGAGCTGTTTTTT. Translated: CASSSSTQNTGELFF.

The sample holds many counts of this clone. The sample has other DNA sequences that encode this CDR3 too. The rearrangement joins TRBV9 to TRBJ1-3; D is unclear. The V end was cut by 0 bases, the J end by 4 bases, with 5 bases between. This CDR3 contains 13 residues. Per the germline V gene, CDR1 is SGDLS and CDR2 is YYNGEE. In DNA form, the CDR3 reads TGTGCCAGCAGCGTAGGTAGAGGAAACACCATATATTTT. It translates to CASSVGRGNTIYF.

This clone was seen once. The rearrangement links TRBV7-2 to TRBJ2-5; D call uncertain. V was trimmed by 2 bases and J by 5 bases, leaving 9 bases between them. Per the germline V gene, CDR1 is SGHTA and CDR2 is FQGNSA. The CDR3 spans 13 residues. The CDR3: CASSLLLWETQYF. CDR3 coding DNA: TGTGCCAGCAGCTTATTGCTCTGGGAGACCCAGTACTTC.

This clone appeared a single time. The gene calls are TRBV7-2 and TRBJ2-2; tentatively, D is TRBD1 (6 bases). The germline V and J ends were trimmed by 2 bases and 7 bases, with 14 bases remaining between them. The germline V gene has CDR1 SGHTA and CDR2 FQGNSA. The CDR3 contains 15 residues. As DNA, the CDR3 is TGTGCCAGCAGCTTAAGGGGGACGTCCGGCGGGGAGCTGTTTTTT. It yields the protein CASSLRGTSGGELFF.

The CDR3 here is CASSTLNTGELFF. CDR3 DNA: TGTGCCAGCAGTACGTTGAACACCGGGGAGCTGTTTTTT. This chain uses TRBV7-2 with TRBJ2-2; D not certain. The CDR3 runs to 13 residues. V lost 6 bases to trimming and J lost 1 base, with 6 bases between them. CDR1 and CDR2 (germline): SGHTA, FQGNSA.

The chain joins TRBV5-1 to TRBJ1-4; 8 bases are a match to TRBD1. The CDR3 contains 16 residues. Trimming removed 4 bases from V and 7 bases from J; junction bases left unmatched: 12. Germline CDR1 SGHRS, CDR2 YFSETQ. CDR3: CASSPRPAGGGEKLFF. Written as DNA, the CDR3 is TGCGCCAGCAGCCCCCGTCCCGCAGGGGGCGGTGAAAAACTGTTTTTT.

J is TRBJ2-5 and V is TRBV28; TRBD1 agrees at 8 bases. In germline, CDR1 is MDHEN, CDR2 SYDVKM. This CDR3 is built from 13 residues. J gave up 0 bases and V 6 bases, and 0 bases lay outside the gene matches. The CDR3 bases are TGTGCCAGCAGGGACAGGGACCAAGAGACCCAGTACTTC. Translated, it gives CASRDRDQETQYF. The whole variable domain, filled in from reference TRBV28 and TRBJ2-5, reads DVKVTQSSRYLVKRTGEKVFLECVQDMDHENMFWYRQDPGLGLRLIYFSYDVKMKEKGDIPEGYSVSREKKERFSLILESASTNQTSMYLCASRDRDQETQYFGPGTRLLVL.

CDR3 residues: CASLERENTGELFF. The CDR3 DNA reads as TGTGCCAGCCTTGAAAGGGAAAACACCGGGGAGCTGTTTTTT. V usage is TRBV28 and J usage is TRBJ2-2; the D is unclear. The V and J ends lost 8 bases and 2 bases respectively, with 12 bases between them. Germline-derived CDR1 and CDR2 are MDHEN and SYDVKM. This CDR3 is built from 14 residues. The full variable domain, completed using reference TRBV28 and TRBJ2-2, is DVKVTQSSRYLVKRTGEKVFLECVQDMDHENMFWYRQDPGLGLRLIYFSYDVKMKEKGDIPEGYSVSREKKERFSLILESASTNQTSMYLCASLERENTGELFFGEGSRLTVL.

As concerns this clone: Other nucleotide sequences in the sample specify the same CDR3. The rearrangement uses TRBV19 and TRBJ2-7, with no clear D. CDR3 length: 14 amino acids. V dropped 1 base and J dropped 0 bases, with 7 bases sitting between them. CDR1 LNHDA and CDR2 SQIVND come from the germline V gene (reference sequence). CDR3 in DNA: TGTGCCAGTAGTATAGGTGGCGGCTCCTACGAGCAGTACTTC. It encodes CASSIGGGSYEQYF.

The CDR3 is CASSSPGLSGREQYF. The CDR3 DNA sequence: TGTGCCAGCAGTTCACCGGGACTAAGCGGTCGCGAGCAGTACTTC. The V and J genes are TRBV6-5 and TRBJ2-7, with 7 bases matching TRBD2. This CDR3 comprises 15 residues. Germline V gene lookup returns CDR1 MNHEY and CDR2 SVGAGI. With 4 bases clipped from V and 6 bases from J, the junction kept 12 bases outside the gene matches.

This chain connects TRBV10-3 to TRBJ2-5, with TRBD1 as a possible D gene (5 bases). The CDR3 sequence is 15 residues long. Germline assignment: CDR1 ENHRY and CDR2 SYGVKD. The germline V and J ends were trimmed by 5 bases and 5 bases, with 18 bases remaining between them. Here the CDR3 reads CAISKGDVGWETQYF. DNA for the CDR3: TGTGCCATCAGTAAAGGGGATGTGGGGTGGGAGACCCAGTACTTC.

V is TRBV21-1 and J is TRBJ2-4; no DNA check was done on the table's D call, TRBD2. TRBV21-1 corresponds to a pseudogene. This CDR3 spans 16 amino acids. The CDR3 loop reads CASSKLAGAAKNIQYF. CDR3 nucleotide sequence: TGTGCCAGCAGCAAACTAGCGGGAGCAGCCAAAAACATTCAGTACTTC.